This T cell receptor beta chain comes out of a study of control samples from healthy donors and cancer patients (dated by TCRdb to the early 2020s). On this clone itself: It lacks a known antigen. It has no much larger one-base neighbor in the sample; base qualities were not kept.

Libraries were made using the immunoSEQ multiplex PCR assay. The immuneACCESS repertoire file appears here via TCRdb, limited to in-frame rearrangements. These files lack a portion of the clones; in checked studies, under half of the deficit traces to unresolved V genes, and the cause of the others is not known. Here the sample has 90,000 or so clones; 85% to 90% occur a single time. Roughly a tenth of the sample rests with the top ten. From cysteine to phenylalanine, the CDR3 is 16 amino acids long. Just the 48-base CDR3 DNA is kept, in frame starting at base 1. V lost 4 bases and J lost 3 bases; the stretch between them is 16 bases long. Via the germline V gene, CDR1 is SGHTA and CDR2 FQGNSA.

The receptor was derived from a woman aged 50 to 60 with colorectal cancer. The sample was PBMCs. The V and J segments used are TRBV7-2 and TRBJ2-1; the D gene is perhaps TRBD2, on 6 matching bases. Here the CDR3 is given as CASSSPGLGIYNEQFF. The sequence in DNA is TGTGCCAGCAGCTCACCGGGACTGGGGATCTACAATGAGCAGTTCTTC.